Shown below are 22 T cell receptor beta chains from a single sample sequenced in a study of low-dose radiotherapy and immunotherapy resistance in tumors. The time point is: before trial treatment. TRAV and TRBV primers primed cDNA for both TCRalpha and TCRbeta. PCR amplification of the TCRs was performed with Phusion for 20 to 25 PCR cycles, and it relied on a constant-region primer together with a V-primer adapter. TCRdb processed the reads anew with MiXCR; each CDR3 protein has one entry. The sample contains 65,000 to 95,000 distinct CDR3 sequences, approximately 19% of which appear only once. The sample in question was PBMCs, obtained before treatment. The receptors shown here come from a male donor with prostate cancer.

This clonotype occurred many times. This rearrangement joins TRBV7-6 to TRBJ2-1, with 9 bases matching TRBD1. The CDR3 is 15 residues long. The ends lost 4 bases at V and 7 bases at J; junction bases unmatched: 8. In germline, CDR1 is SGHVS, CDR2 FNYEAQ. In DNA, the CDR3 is TGTGCCAGCAGCTCAGACAGGGGGATCGTGAATGAGCAGTTCTTC. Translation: CASSSDRGIVNEQFF.

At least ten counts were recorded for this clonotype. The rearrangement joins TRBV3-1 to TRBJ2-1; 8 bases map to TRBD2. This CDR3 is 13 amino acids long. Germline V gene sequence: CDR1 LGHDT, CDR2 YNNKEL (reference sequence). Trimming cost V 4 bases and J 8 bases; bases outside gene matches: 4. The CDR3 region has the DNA TGTGCCAGCAGCCCGGGACTAGTCCATGAGCAGTTCTTC. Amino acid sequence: CASSPGLVHEQFF.

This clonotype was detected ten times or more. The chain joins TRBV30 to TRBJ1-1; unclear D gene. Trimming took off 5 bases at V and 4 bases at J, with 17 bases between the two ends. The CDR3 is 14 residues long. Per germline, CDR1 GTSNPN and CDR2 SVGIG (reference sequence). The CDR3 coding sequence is TGTGCCTGGGGTACACTATCTACTGGCACTGAAGCTTTCTTT. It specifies CAWGTLSTGTEAFF. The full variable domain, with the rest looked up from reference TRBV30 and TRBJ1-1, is SQTIHQWPATLVQPVGSPLSLECTVEGTSNPNLYWYRQAAGRGLQLLFYSVGIGQISSEVPQNLSASRPQDRQFILSSKKLLLSDSGFYLCAWGTLSTGTEAFFGQGTRLTVV.

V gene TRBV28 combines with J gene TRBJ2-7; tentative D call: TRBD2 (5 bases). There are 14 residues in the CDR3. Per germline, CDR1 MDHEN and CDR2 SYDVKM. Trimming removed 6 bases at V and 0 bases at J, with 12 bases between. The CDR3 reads CASSGVLGSYEQYF. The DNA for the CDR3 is TGTGCCAGCAGCGGGGTCCTGGGCTCCTACGAGCAGTACTTC.

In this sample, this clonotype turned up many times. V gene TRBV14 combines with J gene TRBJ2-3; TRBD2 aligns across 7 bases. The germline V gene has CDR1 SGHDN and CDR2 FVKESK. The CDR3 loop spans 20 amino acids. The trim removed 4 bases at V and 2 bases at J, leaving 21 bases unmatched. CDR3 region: CASSPINLRLATYYTDTQYF. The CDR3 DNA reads TGTGCCAGCAGCCCCATAAACCTCAGACTAGCCACATACTACACAGATACGCAGTATTTT.

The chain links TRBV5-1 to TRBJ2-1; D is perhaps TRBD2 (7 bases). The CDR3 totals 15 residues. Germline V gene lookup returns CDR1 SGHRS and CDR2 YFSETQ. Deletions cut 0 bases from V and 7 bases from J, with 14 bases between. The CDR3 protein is CASSLEPGGLNEQFF. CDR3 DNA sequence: TGCGCCAGCAGCTTGGAACCCGGGGGGCTAAATGAGCAGTTCTTC.

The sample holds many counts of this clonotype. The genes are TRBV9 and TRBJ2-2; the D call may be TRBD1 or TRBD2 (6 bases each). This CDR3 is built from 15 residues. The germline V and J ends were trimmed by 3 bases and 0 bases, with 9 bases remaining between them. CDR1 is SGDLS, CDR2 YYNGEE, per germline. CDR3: CASSGGATNTGELFF. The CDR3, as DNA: TGTGCCAGCAGCGGGGGGGCTACGAACACCGGGGAGCTGTTTTTT.

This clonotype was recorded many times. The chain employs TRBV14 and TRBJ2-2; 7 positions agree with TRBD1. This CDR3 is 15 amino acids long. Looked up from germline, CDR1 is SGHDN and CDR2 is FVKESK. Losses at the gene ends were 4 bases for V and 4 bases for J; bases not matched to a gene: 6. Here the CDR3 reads CASSRTGTVTGELFF. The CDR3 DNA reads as TGTGCCAGCAGCCGGACCGGGACAGTCACCGGGGAGCTGTTTTTT.

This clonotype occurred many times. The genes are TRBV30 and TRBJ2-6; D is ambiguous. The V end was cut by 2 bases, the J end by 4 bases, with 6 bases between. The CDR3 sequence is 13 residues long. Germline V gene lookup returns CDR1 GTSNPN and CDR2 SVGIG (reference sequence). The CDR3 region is CAWSRGGANVLTF. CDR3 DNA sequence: TGTGCCTGGAGTCGTGGCGGGGCCAACGTCCTGACTTTC.

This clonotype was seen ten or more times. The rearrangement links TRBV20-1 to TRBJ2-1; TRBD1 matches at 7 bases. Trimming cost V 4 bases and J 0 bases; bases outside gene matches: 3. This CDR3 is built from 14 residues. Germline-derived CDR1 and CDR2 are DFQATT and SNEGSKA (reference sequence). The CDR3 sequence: CSAKDRPSYNEQFF. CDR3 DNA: TGCAGTGCTAAGGACAGGCCCTCCTACAATGAGCAGTTCTTC.

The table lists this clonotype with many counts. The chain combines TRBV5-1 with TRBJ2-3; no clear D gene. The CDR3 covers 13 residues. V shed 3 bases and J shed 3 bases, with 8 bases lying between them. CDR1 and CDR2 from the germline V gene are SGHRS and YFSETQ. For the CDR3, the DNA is TGCGCCAGCAGCTCTACGTGGACAGATACGCAGTATTTT. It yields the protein CASSSTWTDTQYF.

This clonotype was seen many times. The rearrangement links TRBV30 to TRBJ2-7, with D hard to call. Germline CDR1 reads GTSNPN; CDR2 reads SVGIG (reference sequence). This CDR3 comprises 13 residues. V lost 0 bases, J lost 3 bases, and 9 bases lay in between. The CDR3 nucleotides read TGTGCCTGGAGTGTAAGCCTCTACTACGAGCAGTACTTC. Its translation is CAWSVSLYYEQYF.

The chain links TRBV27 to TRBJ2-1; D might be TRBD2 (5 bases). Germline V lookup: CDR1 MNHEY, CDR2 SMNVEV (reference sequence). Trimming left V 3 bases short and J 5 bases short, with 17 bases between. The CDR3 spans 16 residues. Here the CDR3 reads CASSFLPTSGNNEQFF. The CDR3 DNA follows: TGTGCCAGCAGTTTCCTGCCAACGTCGGGAAACAATGAGCAGTTCTTC.

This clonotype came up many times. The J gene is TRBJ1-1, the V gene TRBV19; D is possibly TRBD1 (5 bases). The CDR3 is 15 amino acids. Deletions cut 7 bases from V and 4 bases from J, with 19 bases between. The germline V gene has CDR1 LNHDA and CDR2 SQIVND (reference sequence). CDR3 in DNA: TGTGCCAGTACTGAGGGGCCGCGAGGAAGCACTGAAGCTTTCTTT. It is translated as CASTEGPRGSTEAFF. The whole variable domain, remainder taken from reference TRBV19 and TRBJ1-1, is DGGITQSPKYLFRKEGQNVTLSCEQNLNHDAMYWYRQDPGQGLRLIYYSQIVNDFQKGDIAEGYSVSREKKESFPLTVTSAQKNPTAFYLCASTEGPRGSTEAFFGQGTRLTVV.

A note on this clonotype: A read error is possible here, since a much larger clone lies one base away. CDR3 in amino acids: CASSPGTGVGADTQYF. In DNA, the CDR3 is TGTGCCAGCAGCCCTGGGACAGGGGTAGGGGCAGATACGCAGTATTTT. This chain joins TRBV7-8 and TRBJ2-3; 10 bases fit TRBD1. CDR1 and CDR2 (germline): SGHVS, FQNEAQ. Unmatched junction bases numbered 9, after V lost 5 bases and J lost 4 bases. This CDR3 region has 16 residues.

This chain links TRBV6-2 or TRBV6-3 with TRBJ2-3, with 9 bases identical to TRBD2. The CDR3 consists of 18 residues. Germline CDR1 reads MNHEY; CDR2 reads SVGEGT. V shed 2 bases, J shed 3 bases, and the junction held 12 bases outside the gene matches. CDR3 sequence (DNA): TGTGCCAGCAGTTACCTGGCGGGGGGGCCGTCGAGGACAGATACGCAGTATTTT. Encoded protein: CASSYLAGGPSRTDTQYF.

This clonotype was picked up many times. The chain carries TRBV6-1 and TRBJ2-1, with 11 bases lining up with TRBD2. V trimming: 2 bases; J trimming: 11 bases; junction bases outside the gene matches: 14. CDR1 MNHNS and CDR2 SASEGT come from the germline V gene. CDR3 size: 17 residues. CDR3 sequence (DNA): TGTGCCAGCAGTGAAAGTCTCGGGCTAGCGGGGGGCGGAAAGCAGTTCTTC. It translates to CASSESLGLAGGGKQFF.

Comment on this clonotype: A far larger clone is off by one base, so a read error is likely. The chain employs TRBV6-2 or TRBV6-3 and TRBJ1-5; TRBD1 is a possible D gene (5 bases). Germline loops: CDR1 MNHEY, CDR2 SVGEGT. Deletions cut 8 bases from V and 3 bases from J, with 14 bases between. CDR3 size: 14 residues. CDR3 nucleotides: TGTGCCAGCTGCAGGGCCTCGGACAATCAGCCCCAGCATTTT. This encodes CASCRASDNQPQHF.

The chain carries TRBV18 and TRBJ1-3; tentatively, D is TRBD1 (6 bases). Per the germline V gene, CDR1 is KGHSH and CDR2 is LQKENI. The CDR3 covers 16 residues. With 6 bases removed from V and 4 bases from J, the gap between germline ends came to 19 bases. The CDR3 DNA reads TGTGCCAGCTCCCAGGGGACCCCCACGTCCGGAAACACCATATATTTT. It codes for CASSQGTPTSGNTIYF.

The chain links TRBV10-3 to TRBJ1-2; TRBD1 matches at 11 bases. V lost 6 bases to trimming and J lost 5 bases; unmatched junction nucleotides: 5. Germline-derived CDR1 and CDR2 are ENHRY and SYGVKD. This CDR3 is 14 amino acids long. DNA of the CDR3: TGTGCCATCAGACCGGGACAGGGGGTTTATGGCTACACCTTC. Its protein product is CAIRPGQGVYGYTF.

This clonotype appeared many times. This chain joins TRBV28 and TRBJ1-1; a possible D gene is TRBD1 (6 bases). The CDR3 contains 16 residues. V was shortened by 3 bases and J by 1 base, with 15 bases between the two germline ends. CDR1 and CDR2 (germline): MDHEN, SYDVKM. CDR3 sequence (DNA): TGTGCCAGCAGTTTTATGGGGGGCCGCAGGAACACTGAAGCTTTCTTT. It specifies CASSFMGGRRNTEAFF.

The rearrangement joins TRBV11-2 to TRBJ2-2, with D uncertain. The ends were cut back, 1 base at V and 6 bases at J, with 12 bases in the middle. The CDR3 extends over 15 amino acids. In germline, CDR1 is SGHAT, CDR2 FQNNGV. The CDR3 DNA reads TGTGCCAGCAGCTTAGGTTCGGCCGGATCCGGGGAGCTGTTTTTT. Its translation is CASSLGSAGSGELFF.